There are many counts of the clone carrying this TCR beta chain. The CDR3 sequence is 15 residues long. Germline V gene data show CDR1 as MNHEY and CDR2 as SMNVEV (reference sequence). Trimming took off 5 bases at V and 3 bases at J, with 14 bases between the two ends. These data come from a study of early T cells in non-severe SARS-CoV-2 infection. Attached unique molecular identifiers marked individual cDNA molecules. TCRdb re-called the 5' RACE reads with MiXCR, one entry per CDR3 protein. The sample contains under 70,000 distinct CDR3 sequences, roughly an eighth of which appear only once. V and J are TRBV27 and TRBJ2-1; no definite D call. Specimen: whole blood. The receptor was isolated from an adult who was a healthcare worker with PCR-confirmed SARS-CoV-2 infection or an uninfected control (not recorded which). CDR3 protein: CASSARRSSYNEQFF. DNA for the CDR3: TGTGCCAGCAGTGCCCGCCGGAGCAGCTACAATGAGCAGTTCTTC.